What follows describes a single T cell receptor (beta chain). This specimen comes from a study of T-cell reconstitution after alpha-beta-depleted transplantation in children. The TCRbeta library incorporated unique molecular identifiers. TCRdb recomputed calls from the PCR reads with MiXCR, one row per CDR3 protein. The table has more than 250,000 distinct CDR3 sequences, 9.9% seen once. Germline assignment: CDR1 MGHDK and CDR2 SYGVNS. The CDR3 loop spans 16 amino acids. The V segment lost 6 bases and the J segment 5 bases; nucleotides outside the gene matches: 14. The TCR was taken from a human donor who donated a stem cell graft to a child with SCID. J is TRBJ2-7 and V is TRBV25-1; TRBD1 aligns across 9 bases. The starting material was PBMCs from the stem cell graft donor, obtained from the stem cell graft. CDR3 sequence: CASRNLGGQGQNEQYF. In DNA, the CDR3 is TGTGCCAGCAGGAATCTGGGGGGACAGGGACAAAACGAGCAGTACTTC.